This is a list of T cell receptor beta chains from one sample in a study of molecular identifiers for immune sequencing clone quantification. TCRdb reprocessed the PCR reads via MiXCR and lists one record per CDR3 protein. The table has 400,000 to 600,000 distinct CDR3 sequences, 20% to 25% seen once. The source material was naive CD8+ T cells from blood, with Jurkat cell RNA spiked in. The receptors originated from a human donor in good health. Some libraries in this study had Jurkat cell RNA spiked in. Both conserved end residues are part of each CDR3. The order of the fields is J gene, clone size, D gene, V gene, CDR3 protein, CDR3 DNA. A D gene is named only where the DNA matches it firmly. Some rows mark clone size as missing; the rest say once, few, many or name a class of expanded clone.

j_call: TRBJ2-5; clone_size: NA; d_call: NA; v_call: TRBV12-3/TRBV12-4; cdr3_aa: CASGQTGYQETQYF; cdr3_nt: TGTGCCAGCGGACAAACAGGGTACCAAGAGACCCAGTACTTC
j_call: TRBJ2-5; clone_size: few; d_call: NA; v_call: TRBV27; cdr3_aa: CASSAGTYGQETQYF; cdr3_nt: TGTGCCAGCAGTGCCGGGACATATGGTCAAGAGACCCAGTACTTC
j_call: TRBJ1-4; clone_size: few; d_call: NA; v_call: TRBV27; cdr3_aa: CASSTGPGPEKLFF; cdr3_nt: TGTGCCAGCAGCACCGGGCCTGGCCCTGAAAAACTGTTTTTT
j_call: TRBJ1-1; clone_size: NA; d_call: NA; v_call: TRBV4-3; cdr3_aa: CASSQDQTEEPFMNTEASF; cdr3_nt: TGCGCCAGCAGCCAAGATCAGACGGAGGAACCGTTCATGAACACTGAAGCTTCCTTT
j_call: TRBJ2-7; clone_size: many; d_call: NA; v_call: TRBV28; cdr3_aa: CASRPRPADEQYF; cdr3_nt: TGTGCCAGCAGACCCAGGCCAGCTGACGAGCAGTACTTC
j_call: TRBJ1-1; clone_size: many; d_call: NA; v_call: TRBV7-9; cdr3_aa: CASSLAGVDAFF; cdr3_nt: TGTGCCAGCAGCTTAGCGGGCGTGGATGCTTTCTTT
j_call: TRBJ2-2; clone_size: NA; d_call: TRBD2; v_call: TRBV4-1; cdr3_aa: CASSQEGLATGELFF; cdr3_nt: TGCGCCAGCAGCCAAGAGGGACTAGCGACCGGGGAGCTGTTTTTT
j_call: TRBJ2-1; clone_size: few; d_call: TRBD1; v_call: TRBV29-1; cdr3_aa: CSVEEGQGSFYNEQFF; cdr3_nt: TGCAGCGTTGAAGAAGGACAGGGATCCTTCTACAATGAGCAGTTCTTC
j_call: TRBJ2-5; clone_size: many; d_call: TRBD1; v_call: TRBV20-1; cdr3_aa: CSARRQGEVLETQYF; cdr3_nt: TGCAGTGCTAGGAGACAGGGGGAGGTTTTGGAGACCCAGTACTTC
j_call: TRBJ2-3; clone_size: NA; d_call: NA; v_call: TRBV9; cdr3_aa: CASSGTSISTDTQYF; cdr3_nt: TGTGCCAGCAGCGGTACTAGCATCAGCACAGATACGCAGTATTTT
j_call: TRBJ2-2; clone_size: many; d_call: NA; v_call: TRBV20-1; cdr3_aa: CSAIGDENTGELFF; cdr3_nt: TGCAGTGCTATTGGGGACGAGAACACCGGGGAGCTGTTTTTT
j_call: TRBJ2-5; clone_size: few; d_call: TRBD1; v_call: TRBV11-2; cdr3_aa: CASSLWTGREETQYF; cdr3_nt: TGTGCCAGCAGCCTATGGACAGGGCGTGAAGAGACCCAGTACTTC
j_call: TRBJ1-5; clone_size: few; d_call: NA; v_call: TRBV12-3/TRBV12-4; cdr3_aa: CASNAGPGSNQPQHF; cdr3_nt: TGTGCCAGCAACGCGGGACCGGGAAGCAATCAGCCCCAGCATTTT
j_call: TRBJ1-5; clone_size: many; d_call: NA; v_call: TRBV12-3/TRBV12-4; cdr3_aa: CASSTDSSNQPQHF; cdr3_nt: TGTGCCAGCAGCACGGACAGTAGCAATCAGCCCCAGCATTTT
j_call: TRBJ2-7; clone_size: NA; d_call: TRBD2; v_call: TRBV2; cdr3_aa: CASSETGSGGLTYEQYF; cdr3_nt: TGTGCCAGCAGCGAAACGGGTAGCGGGGGCCTCACCTACGAGCAGTACTTC
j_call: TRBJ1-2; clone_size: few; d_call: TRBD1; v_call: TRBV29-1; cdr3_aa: CSTWTGSNYGYTF; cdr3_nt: TGCAGCACTTGGACAGGGTCGAACTATGGCTACACCTTC
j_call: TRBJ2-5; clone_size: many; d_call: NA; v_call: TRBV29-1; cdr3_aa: CSVERPVQETQYF; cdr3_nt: TGCAGCGTTGAACGACCAGTCCAAGAGACCCAGTACTTC
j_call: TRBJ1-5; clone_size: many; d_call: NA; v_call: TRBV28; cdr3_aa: CASSSQVSSNQPQHF; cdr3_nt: TGTGCCAGCAGTTCCCAGGTTTCCAGCAATCAGCCCCAGCATTTT
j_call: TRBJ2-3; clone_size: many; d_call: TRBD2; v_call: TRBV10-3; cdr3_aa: CAISTAGGSTDTQYF; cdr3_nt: TGTGCCATCAGTACGGCGGGGGGTAGTACAGATACGCAGTATTTT
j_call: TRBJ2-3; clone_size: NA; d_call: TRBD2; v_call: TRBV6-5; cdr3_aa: CASRPPPELAGGPVDTRYF; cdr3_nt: TGTGCCAGCAGGCCCCCCCCTGAGCTAGCGGGAGGCCCAGTAGATACGCGGTATTTT
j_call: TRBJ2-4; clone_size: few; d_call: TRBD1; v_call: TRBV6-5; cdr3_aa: CASRPGTGRSIQYF; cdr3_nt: TGTGCCAGCAGACCCGGGACAGGAAGAAGTATTCAGTACTTC
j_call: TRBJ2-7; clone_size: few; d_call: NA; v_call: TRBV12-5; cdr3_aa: CASGPSGPYEQYF; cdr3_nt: TGTGCTAGTGGTCCCTCCGGCCCCTACGAGCAGTACTTC
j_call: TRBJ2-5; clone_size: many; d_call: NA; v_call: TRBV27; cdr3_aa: CASRGRLKETQYF; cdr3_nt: TGTGCCAGCAGGGGACGACTTAAAGAGACCCAGTACTTC
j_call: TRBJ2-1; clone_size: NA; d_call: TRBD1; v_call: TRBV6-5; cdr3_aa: CASSYFTGARYNEQFF; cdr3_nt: TGTGCCAGCAGTTACTTTACAGGGGCCCGATACAATGAGCAGTTCTTC
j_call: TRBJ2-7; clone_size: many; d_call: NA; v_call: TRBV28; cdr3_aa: CASSPMGPREQYF; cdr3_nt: TGTGCCAGCAGTCCTATGGGGCCGCGTGAGCAGTACTTC
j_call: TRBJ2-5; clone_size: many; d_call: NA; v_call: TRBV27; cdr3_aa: CASSLLGSGPGETQYF; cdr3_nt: TGTGCCAGCAGTTTATTAGGGAGCGGGCCAGGAGAGACCCAGTACTTC
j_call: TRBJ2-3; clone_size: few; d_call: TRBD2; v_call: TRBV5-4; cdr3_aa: CASSLWEGRGTDTQYF; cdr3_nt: TGTGCCAGCAGCTTGTGGGAGGGGAGGGGCACAGATACGCAGTATTTT
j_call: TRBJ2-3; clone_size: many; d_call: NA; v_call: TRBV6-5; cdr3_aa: CASMGGALDTDTQYF; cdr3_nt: TGTGCCAGCATGGGAGGTGCGCTCGACACAGATACGCAGTATTTT
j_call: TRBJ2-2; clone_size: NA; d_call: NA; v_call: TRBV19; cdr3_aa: CASSINPGRTGELFF; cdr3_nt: TGTGCCAGTAGTATAAATCCAGGGCGGACCGGGGAGCTGTTTTTT
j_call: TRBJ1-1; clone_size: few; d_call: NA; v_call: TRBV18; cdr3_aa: CASSPPDKYTEAFF; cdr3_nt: TGTGCCAGCTCACCCCCAGACAAGTACACTGAAGCTTTCTTT
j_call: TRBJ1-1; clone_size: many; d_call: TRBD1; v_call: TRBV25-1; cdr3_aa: CASSEDRGFGTEAFF; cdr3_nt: TGTGCCAGCAGTGAGGACAGGGGCTTTGGTACTGAAGCTTTCTTT
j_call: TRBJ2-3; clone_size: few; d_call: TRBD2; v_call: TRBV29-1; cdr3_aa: CSVGREGSTDTQYF; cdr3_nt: TGCAGCGTTGGGCGGGAGGGGAGTACAGATACGCAGTATTTT
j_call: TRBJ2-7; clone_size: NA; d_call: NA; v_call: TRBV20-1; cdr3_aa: CSARDTAAYEQYF; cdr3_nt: TGCAGTGCTAGAGATACAGCTGCCTACGAGCAGTACTTC
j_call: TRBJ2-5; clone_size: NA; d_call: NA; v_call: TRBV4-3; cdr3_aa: CASSQFIGGGETQYF; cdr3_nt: TGCGCCAGCAGCCAATTTATTGGGGGTGGAGAGACCCAGTACTTC
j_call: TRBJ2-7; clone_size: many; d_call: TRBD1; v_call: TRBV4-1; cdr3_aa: CASSRPTGGEEQYF; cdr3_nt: TGCGCCAGCAGCCGACCGACAGGGGGCGAAGAGCAGTACTTC
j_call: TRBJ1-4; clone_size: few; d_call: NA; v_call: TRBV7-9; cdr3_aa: CASSLTLGQEKLFF; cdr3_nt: TGTGCCAGCAGCTTAACTCTGGGGCAAGAAAAACTGTTTTTT
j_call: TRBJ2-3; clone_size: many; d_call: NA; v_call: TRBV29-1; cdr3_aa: CSGGLGTTDTQYF; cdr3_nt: TGCAGCGGCGGACTCGGGACGACAGATACGCAGTATTTT
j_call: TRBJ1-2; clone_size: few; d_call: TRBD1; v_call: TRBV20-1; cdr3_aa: CSASSGGAYGYTF; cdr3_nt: TGCAGTGCTAGTTCAGGGGGCGCCTATGGCTACACCTTC
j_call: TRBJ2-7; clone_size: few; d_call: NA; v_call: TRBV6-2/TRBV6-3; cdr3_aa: CASTDWSLEQYF; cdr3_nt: TGTGCCAGCACCGACTGGAGTCTAGAGCAGTACTTC
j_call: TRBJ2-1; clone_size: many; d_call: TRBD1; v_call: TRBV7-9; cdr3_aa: CASSPRQGAWNEQFF; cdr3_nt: TGTGCCAGCAGCCCTAGACAGGGGGCTTGGAATGAGCAGTTCTTC
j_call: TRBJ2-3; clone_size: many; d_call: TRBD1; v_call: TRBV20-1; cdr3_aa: CSASDRDGTDTQYF; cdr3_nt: TGCAGTGCTTCGGACAGGGATGGCACAGATACGCAGTATTTT
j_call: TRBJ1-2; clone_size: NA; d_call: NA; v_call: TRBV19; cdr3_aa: CASSIGSPAPYGYTF; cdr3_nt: TGTGCCAGTAGTATTGGGAGTCCGGCCCCCTATGGCTACACCTTC
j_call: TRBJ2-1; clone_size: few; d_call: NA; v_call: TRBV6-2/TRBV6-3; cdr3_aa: CASSYFLLEKQFF; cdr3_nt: TGTGCCAGCAGTTACTTCCTACTGGAGAAGCAGTTCTTC
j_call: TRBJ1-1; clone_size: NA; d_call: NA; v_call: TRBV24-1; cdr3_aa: CATRARGSTEAFF; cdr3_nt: TGTGCCACCAGAGCCAGGGGCAGCACTGAAGCTTTCTTT
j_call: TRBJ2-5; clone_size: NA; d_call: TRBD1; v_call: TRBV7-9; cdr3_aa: CASSSPGTGVQETQYF; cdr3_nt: TGTGCCAGCAGCTCCCCGGGGACAGGGGTCCAAGAGACCCAGTACTTC
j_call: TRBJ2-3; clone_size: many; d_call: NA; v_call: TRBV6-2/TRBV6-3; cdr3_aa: CASTRTDPPTDTQYF; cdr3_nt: TGTGCCAGCACCCGGACGGATCCTCCCACAGATACGCAGTATTTT
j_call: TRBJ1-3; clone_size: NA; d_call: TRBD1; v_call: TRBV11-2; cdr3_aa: CASSLELWKGQRDTIYF; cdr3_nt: TGTGCCAGCAGCTTAGAGTTGTGGAAGGGACAGCGAGACACCATATATTTT
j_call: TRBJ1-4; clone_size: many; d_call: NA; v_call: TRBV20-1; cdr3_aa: CSASPGMGEKLFF; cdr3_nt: TGCAGTGCTAGCCCAGGGATGGGAGAAAAACTGTTTTTT
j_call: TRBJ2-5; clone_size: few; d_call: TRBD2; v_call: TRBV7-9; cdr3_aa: CATSETAGGQETQYF; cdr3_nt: TGTGCCACATCAGAGACAGCGGGGGGACAAGAGACCCAGTACTTC
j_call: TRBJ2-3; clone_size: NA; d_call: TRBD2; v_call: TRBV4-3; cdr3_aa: CASSQVFPRGGGTDTQYF; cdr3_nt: TGCGCCAGCAGCCAAGTTTTCCCCCGGGGGGGGGGCACAGATACGCAGTATTTT
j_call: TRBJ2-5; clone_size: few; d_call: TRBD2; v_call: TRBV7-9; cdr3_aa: CASTRTSGGQETQYF; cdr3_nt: TGTGCCAGCACCCGGACTAGCGGGGGCCAAGAGACCCAGTACTTC
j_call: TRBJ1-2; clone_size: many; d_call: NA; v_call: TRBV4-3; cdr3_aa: CASSQEGSRAGGYTF; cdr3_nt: TGCGCCAGCAGCCAAGAAGGGTCCAGGGCAGGAGGCTACACCTTC
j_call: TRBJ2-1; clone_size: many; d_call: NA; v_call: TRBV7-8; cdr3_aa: CASSQNQGMSYNEQFF; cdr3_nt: TGTGCCAGCAGTCAAAACCAGGGAATGTCCTACAATGAGCAGTTCTTC
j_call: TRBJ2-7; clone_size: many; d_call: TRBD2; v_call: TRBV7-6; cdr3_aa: CASSQRLAGSYEQYF; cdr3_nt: TGTGCCAGCAGCCAGAGACTAGCGGGAAGCTACGAGCAGTACTTC
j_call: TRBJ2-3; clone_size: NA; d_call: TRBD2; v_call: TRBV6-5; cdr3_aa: CASAGGGLDTQYF; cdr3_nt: TGTGCCAGCGCGGGGGGGGGGTTAGATACGCAGTATTTT
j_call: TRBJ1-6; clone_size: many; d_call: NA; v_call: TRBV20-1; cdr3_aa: CSAREGRGNSPLHF; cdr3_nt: TGCAGTGCTAGAGAGGGCAGGGGTAATTCACCCCTCCACTTT
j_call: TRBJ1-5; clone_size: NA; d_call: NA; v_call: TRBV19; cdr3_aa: CASNGWGRNQPQHF; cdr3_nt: TGTGCCTCCAACGGATGGGGTCGGAATCAGCCCCAGCATTTT
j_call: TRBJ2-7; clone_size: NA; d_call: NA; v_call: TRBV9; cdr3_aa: CASSVEFNSYGQYF; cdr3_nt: TGTGCCAGCAGCGTAGAATTTAACTCCTACGGGCAGTACTTC
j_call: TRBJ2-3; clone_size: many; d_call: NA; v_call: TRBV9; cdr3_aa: CASSEASSTDTQYF; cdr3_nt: TGTGCCAGCAGCGAGGCCAGTAGCACAGATACGCAGTATTTT